This TCR beta chain emerged from a study of neoadjuvant anti-PD-1 for oral cavity cancer. Sequencing was performed with immunoSEQ multiplex PCR; in TCRdb, only in-frame clones are kept and a portion is missing. The sample has fewer than 90,000 clones; under 85% are singletons. The CDR3 contains 15 residues. Germline assignment: CDR1 SGHTA and CDR2 FQGNSA. Trimming pared 5 bases from V and 0 bases from J, leaving 8 bases between. The V gene is TRBV7-2, the J gene TRBJ2-6; the D is unclear. Specimen: PBMCs, collected before nivolumab (anti-PD-1) treatment. This clonotype was obtained from a person aged 35 to 85 with oral cavity squamous cell carcinoma. The CDR3 here is CASSPLSSGANVLTF. CDR3 nucleotides: TGTGCCAGCAGCCCCCTGAGCTCTGGGGCCAACGTCCTGACTTTC. Complete variable domain (other parts from reference TRBV7-2 and TRBJ2-6): GAGVSQSPSNKVTEKGKDVELRCDPISGHTALYWYRQSLGQGLEFLIYFQGNSAPDKSGLPSDRFSAERTGGSVSTLTIQRTQQEDSAVYLCASSPLSSGANVLTFGAGSRLTVL.